Below, 9 T cell receptor beta chains from the same sample are listed, as sequenced in a study of blood T cells in healthy people across ages (dated by TCRdb to between 2014 and 2017). The library came from 5' RACE. The run used an Illumina HiSeq 2500. A second about 7 to 12 cycle PCR used a sample-barcoded 5' primer and a J-beta primer mix. TCRdb ran its own pipeline on the public reads, namely fastp trimming at Q25 and MiXCR clone calling, and kept in-frame beta chains. For every CDR3 protein sequence, its rows merge into one entry that carries the most common genes and DNA. The sample records about 1.4 million distinct CDR3 sequences, roughly 59% of which are singletons. Over 5% of the sample is in the top ten clones. The material sequenced was blood. Receptors originate from a man between 18 and 29 years old in good health.

This clonotype came up a few times. The J gene is TRBJ2-3, the V gene TRBV4-1; TRBD2 might be the D (6 bases). The germline V gene encodes CDR1 MGHRA and CDR2 YSYEKL. The CDR3 runs 15 residues. With 4 bases removed from V and 6 bases from J, the gap between germline ends came to 17 bases. The chain's CDR3 is CASSPRDLTGDTQYF. The CDR3 region has the DNA TGCGCCAGCAGCCCCAGGGACTTAACTGGGGATACGCAGTATTTT.

The rearrangement links TRBV7-2 to TRBJ1-1; no clear D gene. Trimming left V 1 base short and J 3 bases short, with 9 bases between. The CDR3 runs 14 residues. Germline CDR1 reads SGHTA; CDR2 reads FQGNSA. CDR3 sequence reads: CASSLGSRDTEAFF. The CDR3 coding sequence is TGTGCCAGCAGCTTAGGGTCTAGGGACACTGAAGCTTTCTTT.

The V call is TRBV12-3 or TRBV12-4, the J call TRBJ2-7; no reliable D call. CDR3 length: 13 residues. V lost 4 bases and J 3 bases, leaving 10 bases between the germline ends. CDR3 amino acids: CASSSGRIYEQYF. CDR3 DNA sequence: TGTGCCAGCAGTTCAGGAAGGATCTACGAGCAGTACTTC.

The chain carries TRBV6-2 or TRBV6-3 and TRBJ2-3; 7 positions match TRBD2. The V gene end was trimmed by 0 bases and the J gene end by 3 bases; junction bases not matched to a gene: 9. Germline assignment: CDR1 MNHEY and CDR2 SVGEGT. The CDR3 sequence is 17 residues long. In DNA, the CDR3 is TGTGCCAGCAGTTACTCTTCCGTGGGCGGGGGAACAGATACGCAGTATTTT. Translating gives CASSYSSVGGGTDTQYF.

This clonotype appeared once. V gene TRBV20-1 combines with J gene TRBJ2-7, with 10 positions matching TRBD1. V shed 5 bases, J shed 3 bases, and the junction held 7 bases outside the gene matches. The CDR3 covers 14 residues. The germline V gene has CDR1 DFQATT and CDR2 SNEGSKA (reference sequence). CDR3 in DNA: TGCAGTGCTTGGGGACAGGGGACATACTACGAGCAGTACTTC. Translation gives CSAWGQGTYYEQYF.

The chain employs TRBV7-9 and TRBJ1-4; the D is unclear. Trimming shortened V by 4 bases and J by 0 bases, and 9 bases separated the two germline ends. Germline CDR1 and CDR2: SEHNR and FQNEAQ (reference sequence). This CDR3 has 15 residues. The CDR3 DNA sequence: TGTGCCAGCAGCTCGACCCCGACAACTAATGAAAAACTGTTTTTT. It translates to CASSSTPTTNEKLFF.

V gene TRBV9 combines with J gene TRBJ1-6, with 7 positions matching TRBD1. Germline V gene sequence: CDR1 SGDLS, CDR2 YYNGEE. The trim removed 0 bases at V and 7 bases at J, leaving 4 bases unmatched. This CDR3 has 15 amino acids. The DNA for the CDR3 is TGTGCCAGCAGCGTAGCTGGGACAGCGAATTCACCCCTCCACTTT. Translation gives CASSVAGTANSPLHF.

This chain connects TRBV7-2 to TRBJ2-5; weak D call: TRBD2 (5 bases). The CDR3 contains 16 residues. CDR1 SGHTA and CDR2 FQGNSA come from the germline V gene. Trimming took 1 base from V and 4 from J, leaving 16 bases between them. The CDR3 nucleotides are TGTGCCAGCAGCTTAGGGGTACTAGTCAAGCCAGAGACCCAGTACTTC. This translates into CASSLGVLVKPETQYF.

This clonotype came up a few times. The chain recombines TRBV10-3 with TRBJ2-5; TRBD1 aligns across 9 bases. This CDR3 has 13 amino acids. V shed 5 bases, J shed 5 bases, and the junction held 3 bases outside the gene matches. The germline V gene has CDR1 ENHRY and CDR2 SYGVKD. CDR3 DNA: TGTGCCATCAGTACAGGGGGCCACGAGACCCAGTACTTC. It translates to CAISTGGHETQYF.